The subject of this entry is one TCR beta chain. This receptor's antigen is unknown. The input lacks base qualities; no much larger clone sits a single base away. TCRbeta CDR3 regions were amplified from genomic DNA using the immunoSEQ Assay, a bias-controlled multiplex PCR. The study's own analysis went as follows. The number of nucleated cells in each sample was estimated by amplification of reference gene primers within the assay. To quantify the absolute abundance of each unique TCRbeta CDR3 rearrangement, sequence reads were collapsed and filtered. For each sample, productive Simpson clonality was calculated as the square root of Simpson's diversity index over productive rearrangements. TCRdb mirrors the immuneACCESS table, restricted to in-frame sequences. Some clones are absent from its copies; in checked studies, under half trace to an unresolved V gene, and the reason for the others is unknown. That table gives V, J and clone size, and the DNA gave D and trimming. Recorded for this sample are fewer than 400,000 clones; over 80% of them occurred a single time. The ten largest clones represent less than 5.5% of the sample.

Ends trimmed: V by 6 bases, J by 1 base; bases unmatched to a gene: 4. CDR1 KGHDR and CDR2 SFDVKD were looked up in the germline V gene. The CDR3 goes from the cysteine to the phenylalanine over 15 residues. Only the CDR3 region is kept as DNA, spanning 45 bases read in frame from base 1. In the prospective study, participants were roughly 18 to 100 years old, resided in about two dozen geographic areas of the United States, and were enrolled through a virtual design. Cohort assignment in the prospective study relied on participant-reported clinical history from a screening survey and a study questionnaire. For ImmuneRACE Cohort 3, a participant was defined as recovered based on two consecutive negative NP/OP PCR tests, clearance by a healthcare professional, or resolution of symptoms. In the prospective study, whole blood, serum and a nasopharyngeal or oropharyngeal swab were collected from each participant by mobile phlebotomists. Participants in the prospective study had the option to provide additional blood draws and questionnaires over a roughly two-month period. Blood samples from the prospective study were shipped frozen or at room temperature prior to DNA extraction.

This entry belongs to a study of blood T cell repertoires in COVID-19 (dated by TCRdb to about 2020). About the full investigation: The collaborator samples originated in the United States, Italy and Spain and spanned the acute and convalescent phases of COVID-19. The prospective study material was composed of cDNA or gDNA derived from T cells, B-cell-depleted T cells, or PBMCs. The dataset comprised deeply sampled blood TCRbeta repertoires from subjects exposed to, actively infected with, or recovered from COVID-19. A freely available public database, intended as a resource for researchers studying the immune response to SARS-CoV-2, is where the repertoires were released. The samples were drawn from two sources: the first 160 participants of the ongoing ImmuneRACE study, and 1,000 to 1,500 subjects contributed by 6 global collaborators. A de-identified subject ID, COVID-19 status, age in years and sex were almost always included in the sample metadata. HLA class I and class II types, where available, came from metadata supplied by the sample provider rather than from assay-based typing. Results the study describes overall, beyond this receptor: The amount of clinical and demographic metadata varied by source and participant and was provided uncurated.

This chain is built from TRBV24-1 and TRBJ2-1; TRBD1 agrees with 8 junctional bases. Sequences were obtained from PBMCs or T cells enriched from blood (not recorded which). The TCR was taken from a man younger than 45 who had recovered from COVID-19. The CDR3 region reads CATSKTGGSYNEQFF. The DNA sequence follows: TGTGCCACCAGTAAAACAGGGGGGTCCTACAATGAGCAGTTCTTC.